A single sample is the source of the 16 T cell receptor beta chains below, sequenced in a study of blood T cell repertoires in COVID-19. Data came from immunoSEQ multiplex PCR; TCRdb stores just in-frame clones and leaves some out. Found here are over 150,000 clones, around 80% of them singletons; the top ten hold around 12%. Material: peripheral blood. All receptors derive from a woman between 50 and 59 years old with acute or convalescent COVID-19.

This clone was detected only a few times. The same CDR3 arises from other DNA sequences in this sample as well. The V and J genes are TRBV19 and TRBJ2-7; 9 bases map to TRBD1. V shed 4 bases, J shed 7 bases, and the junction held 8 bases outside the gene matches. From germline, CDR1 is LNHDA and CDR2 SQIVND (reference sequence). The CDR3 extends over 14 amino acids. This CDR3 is CASSTGTGKGEQYF. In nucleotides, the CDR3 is TGTGCCAGTAGTACCGGGACAGGGAAGGGGGAGCAGTACTTC. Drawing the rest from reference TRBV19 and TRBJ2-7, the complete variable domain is DGGITQSPKYLFRKEGQNVTLSCEQNLNHDAMYWYRQDPGQGLRLIYYSQIVNDFQKGDIAEGYSVSREKKESFPLTVTSAQKNPTAFYLCASSTGTGKGEQYFGPGTRLTVT.

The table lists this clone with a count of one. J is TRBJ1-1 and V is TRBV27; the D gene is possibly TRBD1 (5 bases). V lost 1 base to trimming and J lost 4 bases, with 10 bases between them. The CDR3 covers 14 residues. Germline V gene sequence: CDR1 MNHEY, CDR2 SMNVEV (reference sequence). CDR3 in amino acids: CASSLFGAGTEAFF. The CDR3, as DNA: TGTGCCAGCAGTTTATTTGGGGCAGGCACTGAAGCTTTCTTT.

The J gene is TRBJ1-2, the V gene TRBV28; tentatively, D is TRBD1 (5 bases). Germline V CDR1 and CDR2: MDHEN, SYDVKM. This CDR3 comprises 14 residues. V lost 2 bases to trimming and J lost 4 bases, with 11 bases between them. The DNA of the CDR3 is TGTGCCAGCAGTTTACTGGACAACGTCTATGGCTACACCTTC. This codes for CASSLLDNVYGYTF.

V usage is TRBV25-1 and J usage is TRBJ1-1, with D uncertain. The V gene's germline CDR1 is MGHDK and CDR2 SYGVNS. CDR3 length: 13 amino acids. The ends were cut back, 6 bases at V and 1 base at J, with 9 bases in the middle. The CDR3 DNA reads TGTGCCAGCAGCCAAACAAAGAACACTGAAGCTTTCTTT. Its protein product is CASSQTKNTEAFF.

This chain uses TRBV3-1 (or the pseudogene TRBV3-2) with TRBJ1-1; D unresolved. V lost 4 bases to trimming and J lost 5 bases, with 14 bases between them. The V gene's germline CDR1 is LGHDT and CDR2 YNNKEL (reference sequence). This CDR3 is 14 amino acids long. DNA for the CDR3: TGTGCCAGCAGCCCGCAATGGCAGGATACTGAAGCTTTCTTT. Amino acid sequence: CASSPQWQDTEAFF.

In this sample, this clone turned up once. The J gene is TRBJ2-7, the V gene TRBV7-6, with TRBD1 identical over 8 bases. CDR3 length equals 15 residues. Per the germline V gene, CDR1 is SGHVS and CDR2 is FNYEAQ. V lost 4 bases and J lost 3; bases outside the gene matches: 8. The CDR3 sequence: CASSSTGTGFYEQYF. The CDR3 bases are TGTGCCAGCAGCTCCACCGGGACAGGTTTCTACGAGCAGTACTTC.

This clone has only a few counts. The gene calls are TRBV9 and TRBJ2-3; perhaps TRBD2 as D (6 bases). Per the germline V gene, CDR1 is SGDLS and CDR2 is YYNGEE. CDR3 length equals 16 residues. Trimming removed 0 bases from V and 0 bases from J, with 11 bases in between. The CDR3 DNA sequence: TGTGCCAGCAGCGTAGTCCCAGGGACTAGCACAGATACGCAGTATTTT. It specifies CASSVVPGTSTDTQYF.

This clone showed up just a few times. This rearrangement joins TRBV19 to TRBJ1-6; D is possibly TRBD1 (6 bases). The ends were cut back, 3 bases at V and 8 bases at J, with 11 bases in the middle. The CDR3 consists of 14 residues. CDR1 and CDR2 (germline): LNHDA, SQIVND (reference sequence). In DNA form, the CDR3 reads TGTGCCAGTAGTATGGGGACATCGTATTCACCCCTCCACTTT. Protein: CASSMGTSYSPLHF.

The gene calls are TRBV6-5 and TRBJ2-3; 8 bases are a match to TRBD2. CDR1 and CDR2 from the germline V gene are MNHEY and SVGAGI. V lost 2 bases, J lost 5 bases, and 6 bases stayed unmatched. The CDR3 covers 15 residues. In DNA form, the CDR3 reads TGTGCCAGCAGTTACCAGAGCGGGGGCCTAGATACGCAGTATTTT. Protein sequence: CASSYQSGGLDTQYF.

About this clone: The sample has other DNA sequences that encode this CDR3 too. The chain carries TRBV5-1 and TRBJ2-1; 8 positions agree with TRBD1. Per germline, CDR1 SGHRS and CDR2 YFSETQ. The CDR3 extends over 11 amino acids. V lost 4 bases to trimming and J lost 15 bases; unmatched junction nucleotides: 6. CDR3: CASSPGQGRFF. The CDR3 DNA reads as TGCGCCAGCAGCCCCGGACAGGGTCGGTTCTTC.

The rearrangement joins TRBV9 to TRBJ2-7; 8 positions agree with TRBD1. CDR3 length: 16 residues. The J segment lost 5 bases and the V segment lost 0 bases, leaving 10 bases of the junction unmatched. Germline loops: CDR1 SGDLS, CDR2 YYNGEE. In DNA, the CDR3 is TGTGCCAGCAGCGTAGCATCAACGGACAGGGTCCACGAGCAGTACTTC. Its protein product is CASSVASTDRVHEQYF. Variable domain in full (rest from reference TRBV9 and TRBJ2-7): DSGVTQTPKHLITATGQRVTLRCSPRSGDLSVYWYQQSLDQGLQFLIQYYNGEERAKGNILERFSAQQFPDLHSELNLSSLELGDSALYFCASSVASTDRVHEQYFGPGTRLTVT.

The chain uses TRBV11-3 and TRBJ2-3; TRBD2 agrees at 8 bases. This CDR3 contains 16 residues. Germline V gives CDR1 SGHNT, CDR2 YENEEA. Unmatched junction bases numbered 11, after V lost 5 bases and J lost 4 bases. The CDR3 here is CASSLQSGGGADTQYF. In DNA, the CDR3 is TGTGCCAGCAGCCTGCAAAGCGGGGGAGGGGCAGATACGCAGTATTTT.

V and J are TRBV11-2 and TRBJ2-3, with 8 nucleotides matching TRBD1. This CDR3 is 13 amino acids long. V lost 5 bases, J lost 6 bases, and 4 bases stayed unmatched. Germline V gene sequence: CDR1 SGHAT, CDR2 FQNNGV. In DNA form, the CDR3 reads TGTGCCAGCAGCGGGACAGGTTGGGATACGCAGTATTTT. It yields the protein CASSGTGWDTQYF. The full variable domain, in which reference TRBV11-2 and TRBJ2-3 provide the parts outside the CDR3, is EAGVAQSPRYKIIEKRQSVAFWCNPISGHATLYWYQQILGQGPKLLIQFQNNGVVDDSQLPKDRFSAERLKGVDSTLKIQPAKLEDSAVYLCASSGTGWDTQYFGPGTRLTVL.

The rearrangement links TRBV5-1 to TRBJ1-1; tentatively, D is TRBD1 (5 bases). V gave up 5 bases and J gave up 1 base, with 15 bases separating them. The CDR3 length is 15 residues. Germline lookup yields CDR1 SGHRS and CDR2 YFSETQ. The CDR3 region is CASRPNWGGNTEAFF. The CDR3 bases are TGCGCCAGCAGACCCAATTGGGGGGGGAACACTGAAGCTTTCTTT. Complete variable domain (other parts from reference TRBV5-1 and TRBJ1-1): KAGVTQTPRYLIKTRGQQVTLSCSPISGHRSVSWYQQTPGQGLQFLFEYFSETQRNKGNFPGRFSGRQFSNSRSEMNVSTLELGDSALYLCASRPNWGGNTEAFFGQGTRLTVV.

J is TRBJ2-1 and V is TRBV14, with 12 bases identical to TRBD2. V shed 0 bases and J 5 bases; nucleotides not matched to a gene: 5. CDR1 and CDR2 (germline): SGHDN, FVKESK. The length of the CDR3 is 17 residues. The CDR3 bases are TGTGCCAGCAGCCAAGATATCGGACTAGCGGGAAACAATGAGCAGTTCTTC. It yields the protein CASSQDIGLAGNNEQFF.

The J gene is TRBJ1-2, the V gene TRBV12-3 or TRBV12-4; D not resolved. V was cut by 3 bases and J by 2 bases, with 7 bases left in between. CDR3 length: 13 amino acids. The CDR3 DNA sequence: TGTGCCAGCAGTTTGGAGGAAAACTATGGCTACACCTTC. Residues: CASSLEENYGYTF.